The 15 T cell receptor beta chains listed next were all sequenced from one sample in a study of blood T cells in healthy people across ages. A J-beta primer mix and a sample-barcoded 5' primer were used in a second PCR of about 7 to 12 cycles. From the 5' RACE reads, TCRdb called clonotypes with MiXCR, one entry per CDR3 protein. This sample yields 1.8 million or so distinct CDR3 sequences, of which 39% are seen a single time; roughly 23% belongs to the top ten. Sequencing was performed on blood. The receptors derive from a human donor in good health.

The chain carries TRBV10-2 and TRBJ1-1; weak D call: TRBD1 (6 bases). The V gene lost 5 bases and the J gene lost 1 base, with 11 bases spanning the gap. Germline CDR1 reads WSHSY; CDR2 reads SAAADI. This CDR3 comprises 14 residues. The CDR3 coding sequence is TGCGCCAGCAGTAGCACACAGGGGAACACTGAAGCTTTCTTT. Translated, it gives CASSSTQGNTEAFF.

This rearrangement joins TRBV20-1 to TRBJ2-4, with no clear D. V was trimmed by 2 bases and J by 3 bases, leaving 8 bases between them. The CDR3 consists of 13 residues. The germline V gene has CDR1 DFQATT and CDR2 SNEGSKA (reference sequence). The CDR3 loop reads CSARMTLKNIQYF. CDR3 coding DNA: TGCAGTGCTAGAATGACTCTCAAAAACATTCAGTACTTC.

The V call is TRBV6-2 or TRBV6-3, the J call TRBJ1-2, with D hard to call. Germline CDR1 MNHEY, CDR2 SVGEGT. The CDR3 runs 16 residues. Trimming shortened V by 2 bases and J by 3 bases, and 16 bases separated the two germline ends. DNA of the CDR3: TGTGCCAGCAGTTACACGCATCGAGGAGGGTACTATGGCTACACCTTC. Amino acid sequence: CASSYTHRGGYYGYTF.

V usage is TRBV6-5 and J usage is TRBJ1-1; 12 bases are a match to TRBD1. The length of the CDR3 is 15 residues. V shed 6 bases and J 4 bases; nucleotides not matched to a gene: 6. Germline CDR1 and CDR2: MNHEY and SVGAGI. CDR3 protein: CASSWDRGQRTEAFF. CDR3 bases: TGTGCCAGCAGCTGGGACAGGGGGCAACGCACTGAAGCTTTCTTT.

This clonotype appeared a few times. The chain couples TRBV6-1 to TRBJ1-1; D is unresolved. Germline-derived CDR1 and CDR2 are MNHNS and SASEGT. CDR3 size: 13 residues. V was cut by 6 bases and J by 5 bases, with 13 bases left in between. The DNA of the CDR3 is TGTGCCAGCAGGGGAAACAGAGGGACTGAAGCTTTCTTT. It codes for CASRGNRGTEAFF.

The genes are TRBV7-2 and TRBJ1-6; D is uncertain. V lost 1 base and J 7 bases, leaving 14 bases between the germline ends. The CDR3 runs 16 residues. From germline, CDR1 is SGHTA and CDR2 FQGNSA. The DNA for the CDR3 is TGTGCCAGCAGCTTAGTGGGAGGAGGGAAGAATTCACCCCTCCACTTT. Translation gives CASSLVGGGKNSPLHF.

In this sample, this clonotype turned up a few times. This chain connects TRBV6-1 to TRBJ1-1; D remains ambiguous. The CDR3 sequence is 12 residues long. The germline V and J ends were trimmed by 6 bases and 2 bases, with 7 bases remaining between them. In germline, CDR1 is MNHNS, CDR2 SASEGT. Written as DNA, the CDR3 is TGTGCCAGCAGGAAGATTAACACTGAAGCTTTCTTT. It is translated as CASRKINTEAFF.

This clonotype has only a few counts. The rearrangement links TRBV7-2 to TRBJ2-1, with D hard to call. V gave up 5 bases and J gave up 5 bases, with 19 bases separating them. The CDR3 consists of 16 residues. Germline-derived CDR1 and CDR2 are SGHTA and FQGNSA. The CDR3 protein is CASSLNHAISHNEQFF. The CDR3 bases are TGTGCCAGCAGCCTGAATCATGCTATTTCGCACAATGAGCAGTTCTTC.

The rearrangement joins TRBV6-1 to TRBJ2-7, with D unresolved. Trimming shortened V by 2 bases and J by 0 bases, and 11 bases separated the two germline ends. Germline V lookup: CDR1 MNHNS, CDR2 SASEGT. The CDR3 loop spans 15 amino acids. In nucleotides, the CDR3 is TGTGCCAGCAGTGAAATTGCGGAGAGCTCCTACGAGCAGTACTTC. This encodes CASSEIAESSYEQYF.

This clonotype was found a few times. This sequence joins TRBV7-8 and TRBJ2-1; the D is unclear. This CDR3 is built from 14 residues. In germline, CDR1 is SGHVS, CDR2 FQNEAQ. Trimming pared 2 bases from V and 8 bases from J, leaving 13 bases between. CDR3 in DNA: TGTGCCAGCAGCTTATTTGCATCTAAGGATGAGCAGTTCTTC. This codes for CASSLFASKDEQFF.

The chain couples TRBV4-3 to TRBJ2-2; possible D gene TRBD1, 5 bases. Germline V gives CDR1 LGHNA, CDR2 YSLEER. The V gene lost 4 bases and the J gene lost 6 bases, with 12 bases spanning the gap. The CDR3 is 14 amino acids. The CDR3 is CASSLKGVAGELFF. CDR3 DNA sequence: TGCGCCAGCAGCCTAAAAGGGGTTGCCGGGGAGCTGTTTTTT.

The chain is built from TRBV24-1 and TRBJ2-6; no firm D call. The V and J ends lost 4 bases and 0 bases respectively, with 6 bases between them. In germline, CDR1 is KGHDR, CDR2 SFDVKD. The CDR3 consists of 15 residues. The CDR3 reads CATSDPTSGANVLTF. Here the CDR3 DNA reads TGTGCCACCAGTGACCCCACCTCTGGGGCCAACGTCCTGACTTTC.

In this sample, this clonotype turned up a few times. This chain connects TRBV12-3 or TRBV12-4 to TRBJ2-5; TRBD1 aligns across 8 bases. Trimming at V came to 3 bases and at J to 2 bases, leaving 5 bases not matched to a gene. The CDR3 runs 15 residues. The CDR3 sequence is CASSLGGQAQETQYF. CDR3 sequence (DNA): TGTGCCAGCAGTTTGGGGGGACAGGCGCAAGAGACCCAGTACTTC.

This clonotype has only a few counts. The chain joins TRBV7-2 to TRBJ2-3; perhaps TRBD1 as D (5 bases). The germline CDR1 and CDR2 sequences are SGHTA and FQGNSA. The germline V and J ends were trimmed by 5 bases and 2 bases, with 14 bases remaining between them. The CDR3 is 15 amino acids. CDR3 coding DNA: TGTGCCAGCAGCACCTCGGACAAGCACACAGATACGCAGTATTTT. It encodes CASSTSDKHTDTQYF.

The rearrangement links TRBV6-6 to TRBJ1-2, with D possibly TRBD1 on 6 matching bases. This CDR3 spans 13 amino acids. V was shortened by 11 bases and J by 1 base, with 14 bases between the two germline ends. Germline V gene sequence: CDR1 MNHNY, CDR2 SVGAGI (reference sequence). The CDR3: CACRDINNYGYTF. CDR3 coding DNA: TGTGCCTGTCGGGACATCAATAACTATGGCTACACCTTC.